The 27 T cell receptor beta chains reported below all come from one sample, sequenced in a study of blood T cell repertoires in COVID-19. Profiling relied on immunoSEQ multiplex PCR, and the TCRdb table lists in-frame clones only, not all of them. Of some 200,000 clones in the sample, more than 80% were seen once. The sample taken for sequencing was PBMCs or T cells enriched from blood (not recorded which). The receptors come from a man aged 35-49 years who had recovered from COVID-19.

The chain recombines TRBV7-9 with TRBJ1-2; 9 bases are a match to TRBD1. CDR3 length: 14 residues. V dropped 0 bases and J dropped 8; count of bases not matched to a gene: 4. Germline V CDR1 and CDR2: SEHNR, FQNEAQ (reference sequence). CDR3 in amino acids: CASSLAGQGNGYTF. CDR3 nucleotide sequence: TGTGCCAGCAGCTTAGCGGGACAGGGAAACGGCTACACCTTC.

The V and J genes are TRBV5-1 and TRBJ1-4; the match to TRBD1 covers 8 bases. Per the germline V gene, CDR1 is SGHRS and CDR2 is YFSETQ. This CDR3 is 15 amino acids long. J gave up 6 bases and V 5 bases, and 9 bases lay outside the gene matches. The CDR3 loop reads CASRSNRGRHEKLFF. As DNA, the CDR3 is TGCGCCAGCAGATCGAACAGGGGGAGGCATGAAAAACTGTTTTTT. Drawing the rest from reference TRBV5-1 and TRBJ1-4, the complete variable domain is KAGVTQTPRYLIKTRGQQVTLSCSPISGHRSVSWYQQTPGQGLQFLFEYFSETQRNKGNFPGRFSGRQFSNSRSEMNVSTLELGDSALYLCASRSNRGRHEKLFFGSGTQLSVL.

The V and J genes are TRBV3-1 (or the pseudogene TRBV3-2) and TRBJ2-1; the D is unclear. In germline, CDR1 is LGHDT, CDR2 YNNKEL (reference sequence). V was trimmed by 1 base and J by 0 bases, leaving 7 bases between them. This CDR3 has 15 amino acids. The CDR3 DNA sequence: TGTGCCAGCAGCCAAGCGGTTAGCTCCTACAATGAGCAGTTCTTC. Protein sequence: CASSQAVSSYNEQFF.

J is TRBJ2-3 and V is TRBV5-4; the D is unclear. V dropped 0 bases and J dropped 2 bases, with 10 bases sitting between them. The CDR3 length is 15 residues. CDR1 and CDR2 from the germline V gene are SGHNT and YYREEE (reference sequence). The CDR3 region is CASSLDAPSTDTQYF. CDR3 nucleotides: TGTGCCAGCAGCTTGGACGCGCCCTCCACAGATACGCAGTATTTT. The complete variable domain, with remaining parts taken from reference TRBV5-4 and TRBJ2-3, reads ETGVTQSPTHLIKTRGQQVTLRCSSQSGHNTVSWYQQALGQGPQFIFQYYREEENGRGNFPPRFSGLQFPNYSSELNVNALELDDSALYLCASSLDAPSTDTQYFGPGTRLTVL.

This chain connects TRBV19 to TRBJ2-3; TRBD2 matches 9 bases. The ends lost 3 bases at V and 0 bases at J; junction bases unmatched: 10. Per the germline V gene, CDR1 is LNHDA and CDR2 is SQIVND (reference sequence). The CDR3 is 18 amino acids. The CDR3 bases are TGTGCCAGTAGTATGTCAGCGGGGGGCCACTCTAGCACAGATACGCAGTATTTT. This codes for CASSMSAGGHSSTDTQYF.

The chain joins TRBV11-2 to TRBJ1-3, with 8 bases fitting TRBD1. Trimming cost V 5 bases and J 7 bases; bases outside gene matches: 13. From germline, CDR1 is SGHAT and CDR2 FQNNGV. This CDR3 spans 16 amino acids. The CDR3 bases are TGTGCCAGCAGCACGCGCCCAGGGGGCCGGGGGAACACCATATATTTT. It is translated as CASSTRPGGRGNTIYF.

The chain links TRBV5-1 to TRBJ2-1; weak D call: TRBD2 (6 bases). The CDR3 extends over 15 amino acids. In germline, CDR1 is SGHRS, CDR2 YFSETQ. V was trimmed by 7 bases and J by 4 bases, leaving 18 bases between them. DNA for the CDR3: TGCGCCAGCCGAGGCGGCGGGGACCCTTACAATGAGCAGTTCTTC. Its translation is CASRGGGDPYNEQFF.

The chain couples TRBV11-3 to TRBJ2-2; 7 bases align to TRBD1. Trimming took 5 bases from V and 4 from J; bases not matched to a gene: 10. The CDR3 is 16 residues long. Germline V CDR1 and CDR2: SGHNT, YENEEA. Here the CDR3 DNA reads TGTGCCAGCAGCCCCACACAGGGGTGGGGCACCGGGGAGCTGTTTTTT. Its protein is CASSPTQGWGTGELFF. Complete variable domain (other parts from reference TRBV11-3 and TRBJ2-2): EAGVVQSPRYKIIEKKQPVAFWCNPISGHNTLYWYLQNLGQGPELLIRYENEEAVDDSQLPKDRFSAERLKGVDSTLKIQPAELGDSAVYLCASSPTQGWGTGELFFGEGSRLTVL.

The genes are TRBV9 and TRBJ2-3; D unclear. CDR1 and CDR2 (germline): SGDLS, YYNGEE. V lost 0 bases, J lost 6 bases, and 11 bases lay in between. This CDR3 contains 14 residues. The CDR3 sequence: CASSVGATRDTQYF. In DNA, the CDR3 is TGTGCCAGCAGCGTAGGCGCAACGAGGGATACGCAGTATTTT.

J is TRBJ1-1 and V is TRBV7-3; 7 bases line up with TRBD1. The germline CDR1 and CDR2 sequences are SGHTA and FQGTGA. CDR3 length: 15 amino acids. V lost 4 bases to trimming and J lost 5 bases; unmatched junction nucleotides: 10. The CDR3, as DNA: TGTGCCAGCAGCTCCCACCGACAGGGTTGGACTGAAGCTTTCTTT. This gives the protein CASSSHRQGWTEAFF.

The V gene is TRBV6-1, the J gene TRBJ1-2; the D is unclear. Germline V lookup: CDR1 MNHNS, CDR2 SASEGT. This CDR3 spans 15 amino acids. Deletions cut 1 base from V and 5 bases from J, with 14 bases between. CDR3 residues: CASSEVVGLRYGYTF. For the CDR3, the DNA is TGTGCCAGCAGTGAAGTGGTTGGGTTGCGGTATGGCTACACCTTC.

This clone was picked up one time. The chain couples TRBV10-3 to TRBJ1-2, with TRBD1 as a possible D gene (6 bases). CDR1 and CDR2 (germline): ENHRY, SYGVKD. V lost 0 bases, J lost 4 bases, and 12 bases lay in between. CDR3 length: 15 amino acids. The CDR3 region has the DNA TGTGCCATCAGTGAGTCCTCAGGGGCGGTCTATGGCTACACCTTC. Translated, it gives CAISESSGAVYGYTF.

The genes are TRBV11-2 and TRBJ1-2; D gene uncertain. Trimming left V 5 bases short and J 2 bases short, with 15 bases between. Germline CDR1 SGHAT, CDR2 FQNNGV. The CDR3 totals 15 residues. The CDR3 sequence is CASSPSGRQNYGYTF. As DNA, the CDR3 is TGTGCCAGCAGCCCCTCCGGGAGGCAGAACTATGGCTACACCTTC.

The CDR3 sequence: CASSGDRQNNQPQHF. The CDR3 nucleotides are TGTGCCAGCAGTGGGGACAGACAGAACAATCAGCCCCAGCATTTT. The gene calls are TRBV6-6 and TRBJ1-5; 7 positions match TRBD1. The germline V gene has CDR1 MNHNY and CDR2 SVGAGI (reference sequence). V lost 5 bases, J lost 3 bases, and 7 bases stayed unmatched. There are 15 residues in the CDR3.

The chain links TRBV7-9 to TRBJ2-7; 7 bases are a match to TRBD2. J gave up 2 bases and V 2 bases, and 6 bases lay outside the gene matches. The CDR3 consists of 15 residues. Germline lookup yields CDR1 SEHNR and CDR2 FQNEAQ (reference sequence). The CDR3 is CASSLKAGITYEQYF. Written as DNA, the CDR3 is TGTGCCAGCAGCTTAAAAGCGGGGATCACCTACGAGCAGTACTTC. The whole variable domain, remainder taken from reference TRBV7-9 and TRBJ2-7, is DTGVSQNPRHKITKRGQNVTFRCDPISEHNRLYWYRQTLGQGPEFLTYFQNEAQLEKSRLLSDRFSAERPKGSFSTLEIQRTEQGDSAMYLCASSLKAGITYEQYFGPGTRLTVT.

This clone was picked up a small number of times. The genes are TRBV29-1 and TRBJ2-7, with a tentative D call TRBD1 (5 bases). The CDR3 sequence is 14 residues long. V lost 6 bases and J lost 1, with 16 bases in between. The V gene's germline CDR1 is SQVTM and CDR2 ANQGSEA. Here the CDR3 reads CSVATDSISYEQYF. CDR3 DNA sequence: TGCAGCGTCGCGACAGACTCTATTTCCTACGAGCAGTACTTC.

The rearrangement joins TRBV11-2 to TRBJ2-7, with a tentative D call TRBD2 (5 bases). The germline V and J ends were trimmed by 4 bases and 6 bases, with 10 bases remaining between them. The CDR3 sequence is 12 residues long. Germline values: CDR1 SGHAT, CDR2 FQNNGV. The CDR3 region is CASSYGLPEQYF. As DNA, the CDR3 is TGTGCCAGCAGCTACGGACTTCCCGAGCAGTACTTC.

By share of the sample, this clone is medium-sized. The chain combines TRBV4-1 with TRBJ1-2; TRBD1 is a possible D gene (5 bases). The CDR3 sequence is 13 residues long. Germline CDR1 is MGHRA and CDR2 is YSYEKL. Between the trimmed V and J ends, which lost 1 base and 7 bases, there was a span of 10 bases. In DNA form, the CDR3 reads TGCGCCAGCAGCCAAGGGGGCTGGAGTGGCTACACCTTC. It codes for CASSQGGWSGYTF.

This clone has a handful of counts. CDR3 DNA sequence: TGTGCCAGCAGTTACGGGGAGATTTACAATGAGCAGTTCTTC. Amino acid sequence: CASSYGEIYNEQFF. This chain connects TRBV6-5 to TRBJ2-1; D might be TRBD2 (5 bases). The V gene lost 2 bases and the J gene lost 4 bases, with 9 bases spanning the gap. The germline V gene encodes CDR1 MNHEY and CDR2 SVGAGI. CDR3 length: 14 amino acids.

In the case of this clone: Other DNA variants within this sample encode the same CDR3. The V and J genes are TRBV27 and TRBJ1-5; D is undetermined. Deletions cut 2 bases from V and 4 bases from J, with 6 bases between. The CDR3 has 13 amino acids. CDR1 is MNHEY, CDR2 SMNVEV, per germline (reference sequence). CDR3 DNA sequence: TGTGCCAGCAGTTTAGCCGGTAATCAGCCCCAGCATTTT. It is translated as CASSLAGNQPQHF.

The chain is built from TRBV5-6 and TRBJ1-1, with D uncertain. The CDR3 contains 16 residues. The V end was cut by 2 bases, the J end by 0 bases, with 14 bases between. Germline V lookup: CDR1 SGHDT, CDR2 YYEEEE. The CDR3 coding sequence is TGTGCCAGCAGCTTTTTCGCCCGGGGAATGAACACTGAAGCTTTCTTT. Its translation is CASSFFARGMNTEAFF.

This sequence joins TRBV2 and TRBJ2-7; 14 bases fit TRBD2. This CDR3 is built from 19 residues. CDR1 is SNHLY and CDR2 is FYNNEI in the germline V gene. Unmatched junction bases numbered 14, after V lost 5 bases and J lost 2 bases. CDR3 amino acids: CASSPRLAGGPRPAYEQYF. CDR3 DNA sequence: TGTGCCAGCAGTCCGCGACTAGCGGGAGGGCCCCGGCCCGCCTACGAGCAGTACTTC.

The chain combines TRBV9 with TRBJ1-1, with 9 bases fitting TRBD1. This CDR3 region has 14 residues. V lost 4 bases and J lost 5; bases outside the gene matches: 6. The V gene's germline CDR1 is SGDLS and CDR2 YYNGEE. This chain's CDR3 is CASSPWTGVTEAFF. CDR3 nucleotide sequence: TGTGCCAGCAGCCCTTGGACAGGGGTGACTGAAGCTTTCTTT.

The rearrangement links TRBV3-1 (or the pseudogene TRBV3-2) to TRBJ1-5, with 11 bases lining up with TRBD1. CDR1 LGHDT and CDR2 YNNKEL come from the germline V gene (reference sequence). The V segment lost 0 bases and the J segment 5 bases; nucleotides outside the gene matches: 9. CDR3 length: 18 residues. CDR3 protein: CASSQDRLGQGADQPQHF. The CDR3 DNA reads TGTGCCAGCAGCCAAGACAGGCTAGGACAGGGGGCCGATCAGCCCCAGCATTTT.

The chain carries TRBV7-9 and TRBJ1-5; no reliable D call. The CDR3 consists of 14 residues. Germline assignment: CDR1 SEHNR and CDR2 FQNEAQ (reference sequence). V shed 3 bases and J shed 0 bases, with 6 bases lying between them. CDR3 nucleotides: TGTGCCAGCAGCTTTGAGAATAGCAATCAGCCCCAGCATTTT. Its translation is CASSFENSNQPQHF.

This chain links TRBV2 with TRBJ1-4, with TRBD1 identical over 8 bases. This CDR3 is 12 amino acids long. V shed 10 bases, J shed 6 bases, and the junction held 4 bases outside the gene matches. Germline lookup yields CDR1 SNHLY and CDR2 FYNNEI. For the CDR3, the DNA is TGTGCCACCAGGGGGCAGGATGAAAAACTGTTTTTT. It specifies CATRGQDEKLFF.

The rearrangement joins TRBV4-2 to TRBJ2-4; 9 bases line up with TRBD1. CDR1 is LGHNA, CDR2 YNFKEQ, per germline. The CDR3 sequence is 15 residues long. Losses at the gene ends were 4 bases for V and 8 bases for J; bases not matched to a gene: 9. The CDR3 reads CASSRPGQGTYIQYF. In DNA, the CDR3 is TGTGCCAGCAGCCGCCCGGGACAGGGTACATACATTCAGTACTTC.